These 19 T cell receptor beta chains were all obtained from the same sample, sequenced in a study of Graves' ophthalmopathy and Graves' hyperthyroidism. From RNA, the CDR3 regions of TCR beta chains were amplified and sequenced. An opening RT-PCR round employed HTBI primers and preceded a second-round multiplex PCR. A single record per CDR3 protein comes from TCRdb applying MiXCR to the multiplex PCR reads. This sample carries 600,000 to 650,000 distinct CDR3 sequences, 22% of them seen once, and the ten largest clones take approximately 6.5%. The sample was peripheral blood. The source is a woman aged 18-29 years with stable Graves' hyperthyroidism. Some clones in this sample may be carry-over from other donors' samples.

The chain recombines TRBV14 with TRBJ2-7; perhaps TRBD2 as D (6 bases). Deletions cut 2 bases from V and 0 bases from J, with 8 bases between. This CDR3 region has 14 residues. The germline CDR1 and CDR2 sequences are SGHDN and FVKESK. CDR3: CASSQSSDSYEQYF. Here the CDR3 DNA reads TGTGCCAGCAGCCAATCTAGCGACTCCTACGAGCAGTACTTC.

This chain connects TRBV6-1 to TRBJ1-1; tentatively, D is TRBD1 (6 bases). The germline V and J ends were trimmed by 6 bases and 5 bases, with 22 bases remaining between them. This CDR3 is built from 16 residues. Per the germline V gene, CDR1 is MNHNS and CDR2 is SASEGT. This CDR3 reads CASRREQGAGGTEAFF. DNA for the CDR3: TGTGCCAGCAGAAGGGAACAGGGTGCGGGAGGTACTGAAGCTTTCTTT.

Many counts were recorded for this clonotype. CDR3 residues: CSVVRGQARGYTF. In DNA, the CDR3 is TGCAGCGTTGTCAGGGGACAAGCCCGTGGCTACACCTTC. This sequence joins TRBV29-1 and TRBJ1-2, with D perhaps TRBD1 (6 bases). CDR1 is SQVTM and CDR2 is ANQGSEA in the germline V gene. The CDR3 spans 13 residues. V lost 4 bases to trimming and J lost 7 bases, with 16 bases between them.

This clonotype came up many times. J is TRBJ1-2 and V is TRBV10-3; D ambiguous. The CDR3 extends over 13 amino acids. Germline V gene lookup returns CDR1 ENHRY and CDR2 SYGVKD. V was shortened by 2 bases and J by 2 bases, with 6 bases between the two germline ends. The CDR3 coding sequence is TGTGCCATCAGTGAGAGTCGGAACTATGGCTACACCTTC. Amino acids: CAISESRNYGYTF.

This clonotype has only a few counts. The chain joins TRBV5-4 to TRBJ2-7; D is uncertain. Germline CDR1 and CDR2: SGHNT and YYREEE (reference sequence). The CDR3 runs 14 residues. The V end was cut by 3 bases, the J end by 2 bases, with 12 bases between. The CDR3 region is CASSSVLAPYEQYF. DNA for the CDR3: TGTGCCAGCAGCTCCGTCCTTGCCCCCTACGAGCAGTACTTC.

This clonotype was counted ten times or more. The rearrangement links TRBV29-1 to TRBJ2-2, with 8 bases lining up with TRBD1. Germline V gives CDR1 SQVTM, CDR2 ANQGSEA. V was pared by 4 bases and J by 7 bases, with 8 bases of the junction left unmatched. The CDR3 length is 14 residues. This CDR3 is CSVGGDRGGGELFF. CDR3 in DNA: TGCAGCGTTGGTGGCGACAGGGGAGGCGGGGAGCTGTTTTTT.

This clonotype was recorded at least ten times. CDR3 nucleotide sequence: TGTGCCAGCAGACAGGGTGCTTATGCTTTCTTT. Protein product: CASRQGAYAFF. The chain is built from TRBV6-1 and TRBJ1-1; possibly TRBD1 for D (6 bases). Trimming removed 6 bases at V and 11 bases at J, with 13 bases between. The CDR3 totals 11 residues. Germline CDR1 is MNHNS and CDR2 is SASEGT.

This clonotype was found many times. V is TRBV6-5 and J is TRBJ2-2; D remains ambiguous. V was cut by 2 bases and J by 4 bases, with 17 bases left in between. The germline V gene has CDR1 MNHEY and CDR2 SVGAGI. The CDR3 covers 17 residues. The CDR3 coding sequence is TGTGCCAGCAGTTACGTCGGAACAGCGAAAGGCACCGGGGAGCTGTTTTTT. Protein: CASSYVGTAKGTGELFF.

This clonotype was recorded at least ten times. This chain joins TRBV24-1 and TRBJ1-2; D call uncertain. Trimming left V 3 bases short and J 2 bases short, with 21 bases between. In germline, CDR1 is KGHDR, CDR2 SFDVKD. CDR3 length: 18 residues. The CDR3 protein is CATSDPQTPLHRNYGYTF. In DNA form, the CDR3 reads TGTGCCACCAGTGATCCTCAAACACCTTTACACAGAAACTATGGCTACACCTTC.

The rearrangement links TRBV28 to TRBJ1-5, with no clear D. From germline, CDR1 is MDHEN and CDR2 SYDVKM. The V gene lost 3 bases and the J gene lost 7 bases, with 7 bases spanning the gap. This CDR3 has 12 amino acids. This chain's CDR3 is CASSFGKQPQHF. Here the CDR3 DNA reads TGTGCCAGCAGTTTCGGAAAACAGCCCCAGCATTTT.

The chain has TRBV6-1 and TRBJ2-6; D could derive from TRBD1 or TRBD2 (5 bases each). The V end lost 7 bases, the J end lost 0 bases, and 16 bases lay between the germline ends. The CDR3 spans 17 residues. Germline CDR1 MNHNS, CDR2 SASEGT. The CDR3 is CASIRRGVSSGANVLTF. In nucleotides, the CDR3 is TGTGCCAGCATCAGGAGAGGGGTTTCCTCTGGGGCCAACGTCCTGACTTTC.

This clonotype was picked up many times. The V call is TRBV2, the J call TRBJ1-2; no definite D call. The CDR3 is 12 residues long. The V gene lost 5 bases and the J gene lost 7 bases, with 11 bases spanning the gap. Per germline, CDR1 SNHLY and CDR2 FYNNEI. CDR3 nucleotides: TGTGCCAGCAGTAGAACGTCAGTTGGCTACACCTTC. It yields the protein CASSRTSVGYTF.

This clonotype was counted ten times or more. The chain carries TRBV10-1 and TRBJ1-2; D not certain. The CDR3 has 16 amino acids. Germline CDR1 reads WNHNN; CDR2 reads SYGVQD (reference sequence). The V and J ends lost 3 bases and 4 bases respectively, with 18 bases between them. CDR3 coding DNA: TGCGCCAGCAGTGAAGTGCCTCAACCCGGTATCTATGGCTACACCTTC. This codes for CASSEVPQPGIYGYTF.

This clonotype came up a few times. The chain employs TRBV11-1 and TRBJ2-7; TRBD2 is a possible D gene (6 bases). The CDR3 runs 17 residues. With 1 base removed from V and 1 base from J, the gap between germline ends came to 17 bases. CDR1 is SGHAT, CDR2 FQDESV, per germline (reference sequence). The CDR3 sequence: CASSLVADFDQSYEQYF. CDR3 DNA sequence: TGTGCCAGCAGCTTAGTAGCGGATTTCGACCAATCCTACGAGCAGTACTTC.

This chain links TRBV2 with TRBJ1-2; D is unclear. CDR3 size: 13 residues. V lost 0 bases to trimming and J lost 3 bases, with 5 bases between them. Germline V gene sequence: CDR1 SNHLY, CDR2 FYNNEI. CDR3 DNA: TGTGCCAGCAGTGAAGCGCCCCACTATGGCTACACCTTC. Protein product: CASSEAPHYGYTF.

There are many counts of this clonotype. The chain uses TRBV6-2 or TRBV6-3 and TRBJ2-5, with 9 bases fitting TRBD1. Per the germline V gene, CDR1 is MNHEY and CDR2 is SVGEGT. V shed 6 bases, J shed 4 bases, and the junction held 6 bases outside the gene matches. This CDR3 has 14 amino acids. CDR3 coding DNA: TGTGCCAGCAGCTTCGACAGGGGGACAGAGACCCAGTACTTC. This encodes CASSFDRGTETQYF.

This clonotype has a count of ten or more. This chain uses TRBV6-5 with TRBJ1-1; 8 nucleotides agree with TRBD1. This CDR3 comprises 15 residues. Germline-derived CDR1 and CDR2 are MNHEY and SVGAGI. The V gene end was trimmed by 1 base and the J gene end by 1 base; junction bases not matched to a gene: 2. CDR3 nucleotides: TGTGCCAGCAGTTACTTGGGGACAGGGAACACTGAAGCTTTCTTT. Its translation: CASSYLGTGNTEAFF.

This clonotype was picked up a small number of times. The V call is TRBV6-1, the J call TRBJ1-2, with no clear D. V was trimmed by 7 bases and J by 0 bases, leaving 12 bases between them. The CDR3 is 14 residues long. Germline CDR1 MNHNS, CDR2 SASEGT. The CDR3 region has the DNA TGTGCCAGCATAGGCAACCAGGCTAACTATGGCTACACCTTC. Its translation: CASIGNQANYGYTF.

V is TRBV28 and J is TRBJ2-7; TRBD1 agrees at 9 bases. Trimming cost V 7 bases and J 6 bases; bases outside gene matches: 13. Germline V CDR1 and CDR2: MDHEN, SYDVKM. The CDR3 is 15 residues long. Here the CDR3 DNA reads TGTGCCAGCAAGTTATATAGGACAGGGGCGGGCGAGCAGTACTTC. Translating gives CASKLYRTGAGEQYF.